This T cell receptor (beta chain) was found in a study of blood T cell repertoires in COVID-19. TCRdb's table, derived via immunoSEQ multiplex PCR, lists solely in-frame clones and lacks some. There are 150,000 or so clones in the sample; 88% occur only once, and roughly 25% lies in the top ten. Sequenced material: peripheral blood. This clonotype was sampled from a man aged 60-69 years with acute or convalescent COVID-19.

DNA of the CDR3: TGTGCCAGCAGCTTGGACCCGGGGGGCACTGAAGCTTTCTTT. Translated: CASSLDPGGTEAFF. The chain carries TRBV5-5 and TRBJ1-1, with TRBD1 as a possible D gene (5 bases). Germline V gene data show CDR1 as SGHKS and CDR2 as YYEKEE (reference sequence). There are 14 residues in the CDR3. V gave up 0 bases and J gave up 4 bases, with 10 bases separating them. Full variable domain (outside the CDR3, taken from reference TRBV5-5 and TRBJ1-1): DAGVTQSPTHLIKTRGQQVTLRCSPISGHKSVSWYQQVLGQGPQFIFQYYEKEERGRGNFPDRFSARQFPNYSSELNVNALLLGDSALYLCASSLDPGGTEAFFGQGTRLTVV.